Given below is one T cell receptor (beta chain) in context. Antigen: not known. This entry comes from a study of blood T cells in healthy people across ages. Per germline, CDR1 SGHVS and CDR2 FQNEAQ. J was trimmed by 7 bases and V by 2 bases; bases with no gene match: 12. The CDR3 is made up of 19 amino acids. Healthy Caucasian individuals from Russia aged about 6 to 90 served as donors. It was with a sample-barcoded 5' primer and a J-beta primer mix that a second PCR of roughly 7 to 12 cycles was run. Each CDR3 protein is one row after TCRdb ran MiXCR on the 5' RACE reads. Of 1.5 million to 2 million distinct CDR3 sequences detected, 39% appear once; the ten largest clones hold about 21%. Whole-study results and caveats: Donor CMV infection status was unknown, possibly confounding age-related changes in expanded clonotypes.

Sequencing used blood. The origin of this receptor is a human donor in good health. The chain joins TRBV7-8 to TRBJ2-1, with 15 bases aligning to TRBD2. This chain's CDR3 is CASSLREPPGTSGGNEQFF. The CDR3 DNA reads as TGTGCCAGCAGCTTACGAGAACCCCCCGGGACTAGCGGGGGGAATGAGCAGTTCTTC.